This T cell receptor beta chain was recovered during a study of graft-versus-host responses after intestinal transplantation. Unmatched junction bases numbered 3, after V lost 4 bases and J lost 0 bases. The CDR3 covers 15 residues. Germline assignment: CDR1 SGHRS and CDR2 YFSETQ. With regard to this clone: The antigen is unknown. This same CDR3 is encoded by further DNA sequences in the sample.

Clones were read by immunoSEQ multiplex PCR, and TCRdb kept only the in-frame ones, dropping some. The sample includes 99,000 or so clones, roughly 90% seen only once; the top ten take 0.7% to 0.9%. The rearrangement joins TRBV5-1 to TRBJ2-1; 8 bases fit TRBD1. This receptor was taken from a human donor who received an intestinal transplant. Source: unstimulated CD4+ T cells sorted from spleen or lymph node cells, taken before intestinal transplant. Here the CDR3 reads CASSLGQGSYNEQFF. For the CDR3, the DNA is TGCGCCAGCAGCCTTGGACAGGGCTCCTACAATGAGCAGTTCTTC. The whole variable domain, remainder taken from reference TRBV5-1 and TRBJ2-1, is KAGVTQTPRYLIKTRGQQVTLSCSPISGHRSVSWYQQTPGQGLQFLFEYFSETQRNKGNFPGRFSGRQFSNSRSEMNVSTLELGDSALYLCASSLGQGSYNEQFFGPGTRLTVL.